The T cell receptor beta chain under discussion was sequenced for a study of cytomegalovirus exposure and HLA in healthy donors. In the study overall: Early release data held 75 million to 100 million unique TCRs from HLA-typed donors.

It was with 60 Vbeta and 13 Jbeta primers that the PCR ran. Using immunoSEQ multiplex PCR, the repertoire was profiled, and TCRdb retains in-frame clones only, with some absent. The sample has roughly 200,000 clones; around 77% are singletons. The CDR3 runs to 16 residues. Trimming shortened V by 0 bases and J by 8 bases, and 14 bases separated the two germline ends. CDR1 and CDR2 (germline): MGHRA, YSYEKL. V is TRBV4-1 and J is TRBJ1-6; D might be TRBD1 (5 bases). Sequenced: PBMCs. The source of this sequence is a woman in her twenties or thirties in good health and CMV-seronegative. CDR3 sequence reads: CASSQDNRPWDSPLHF. Here the CDR3 DNA reads TGCGCCAGCAGCCAAGATAACAGGCCCTGGGATTCACCCCTCCACTTT.